This TCR beta chain is from a study of shared clonotypes between healthy human individuals. General observations from the study: The expectation was that sequencing depth would affect clonotype sharing among donors.

Per germline, CDR1 LNHNV and CDR2 YYDKDF (reference sequence). The CDR3 extends over 15 amino acids. Trimming shortened V by 0 bases and J by 6 bases, and 12 bases separated the two germline ends. Naive CD8 cells comprised CD45RO-negative, CCR7-positively selected cells, excluding terminally differentiated effector memory CD45RA+ cells. Comments on this clone: Its target is unknown. Other DNA sequences in this sample translate to the same CDR3.

Profiling relied on immunoSEQ multiplex PCR, and the TCRdb table lists in-frame clones only, not all of them. This sample has around 2.1 million clones, with just over 90% found just once. The chain recombines TRBV15 with TRBJ1-5; D is perhaps TRBD1 (5 bases). This sequence was found in a man aged 18-30 years in good health. Some clones in this sample may be carry-over from other donors' samples. Sequenced input: naive CD8+ T cells from PBMCs. Here the CDR3 DNA reads TGTGCCACCAGCAGAGATCGGGGGGAGGGTCAGCCCCAGCATTTT. This gives the protein CATSRDRGEGQPQHF.